Below, 31 T cell receptor beta chains from the same sample are listed, as sequenced in a study of T cells in Graves' hyperthyroidism and ophthalmopathy. There were TCR beta CDR3 regions amplified from RNA transcripts. With the HTBI primer set, the TCR CDR3 went through a first round of RT-PCR. Each CDR3 protein is one row after TCRdb ran MiXCR on the multiplex PCR reads. Here the sample spans approximately 630,000 distinct CDR3 sequences, 16% being singletons. Material: blood. The receptor set was obtained from a woman aged 25-40 years with Graves' hyperthyroidism.

This clonotype has a handful of counts. Here the CDR3 reads CASSLSLAGGDEQYF. CDR3 in DNA: TGTGCCAGCTCACTCTCACTAGCGGGAGGCGACGAGCAGTACTTC. V and J are TRBV18 and TRBJ2-7; 12 positions match TRBD2. V trimming: 4 bases; J trimming: 5 bases; junction bases outside the gene matches: 6. The CDR3 length is 15 residues. Germline-derived CDR1 and CDR2 are KGHSH and LQKENI.

With respect to this clonotype: A much larger clonotype is one base distant, so this may be a read error. The rearrangement links TRBV2 to TRBJ2-1; possibly TRBD1 or TRBD2 for D (5 bases each). Germline CDR1 is SNHLY and CDR2 is FYNNEI. This CDR3 comprises 13 residues. The CDR3 region is CTSSPSGAGEQFF. The CDR3 bases are TGTACCAGCAGCCCCTCCGGGGCAGGCGAGCAGTTCTTC.

This clonotype was seen ten or more times. This chain links TRBV3-1 with TRBJ2-7, with a possible D match to TRBD2 (6 bases). The germline CDR1 and CDR2 sequences are LGHDT and YNNKEL (reference sequence). Between the trimmed V and J ends, which lost 4 bases and 2 bases, there was a span of 12 bases. The CDR3 loop spans 14 amino acids. CDR3 in amino acids: CASSPGTPPYEQYF. For the CDR3, the DNA is TGTGCCAGCAGCCCCGGGACTCCACCCTACGAGCAGTACTTC.

The table lists this clonotype with a few counts. The chain recombines TRBV24-1 with TRBJ1-5; 8 bases are shared with TRBD1. V was pared by 4 bases and J by 7 bases, with 11 bases of the junction left unmatched. The germline V gene has CDR1 KGHDR and CDR2 SFDVKD. The CDR3 contains 16 residues. CDR3 region: CATSDTTGDLGQPQHF. DNA of the CDR3: TGTGCCACCAGTGACACGACAGGGGATCTAGGCCAGCCCCAGCATTTT.

This chain links TRBV20-1 with TRBJ2-5; no definite D call. CDR3 length: 13 amino acids. The V end was cut by 6 bases, the J end by 4 bases, with 15 bases between. The germline CDR1 and CDR2 sequences are DFQATT and SNEGSKA (reference sequence). The CDR3 DNA follows: TGCAGTGCGCTTTCTATGGGTGCAGAGACCCAGTACTTC. Translated, it gives CSALSMGAETQYF.

This clonotype came up many times. The chain uses TRBV30 and TRBJ2-3; D might be TRBD1 or TRBD2, each matching 5 bases. Trimming took off 2 bases at V and 5 bases at J, with 17 bases between the two ends. CDR1 is GTSNPN, CDR2 SVGIG, per germline (reference sequence). This CDR3 comprises 15 residues. This chain's CDR3 is CAWSMETGAGDTQYF. In nucleotides, the CDR3 is TGTGCCTGGAGTATGGAGACCGGGGCGGGAGATACGCAGTATTTT.

With regard to this clonotype: Its ends do not fully match the called genes, so a read error is possible. This chain uses TRBV20-1 with TRBJ2-5; TRBD2 might be the D (6 bases). The germline V gene encodes CDR1 DFQATT and CDR2 SNEGSKA (reference sequence). The CDR3 loop spans 12 amino acids. The CDR3 loop is CSAKDYWETQYF. As DNA, the CDR3 is TGCAGTGCTAAGGACTATTGGGAGACCCAGTACTTT.

This clonotype was seen repeatedly, ten times or more. The chain employs TRBV5-1 and TRBJ2-1; 13 nucleotides agree with TRBD2. The CDR3 loop spans 17 amino acids. Germline V gene data show CDR1 as SGHRS and CDR2 as YFSETQ. Losses at the gene ends were 0 bases for V and 5 bases for J; bases not matched to a gene: 5. The CDR3 region has the DNA TGCGCCAGCAGCTTGGGGTCGGGACTAGCGGGGAACAATGAGCAGTTCTTC. It is translated as CASSLGSGLAGNNEQFF. The whole variable domain, filled in from reference TRBV5-1 and TRBJ2-1, reads KAGVTQTPRYLIKTRGQQVTLSCSPISGHRSVSWYQQTPGQGLQFLFEYFSETQRNKGNFPGRFSGRQFSNSRSEMNVSTLELGDSALYLCASSLGSGLAGNNEQFFGPGTRLTVL.

This clonotype came up a few times. This rearrangement joins TRBV15 to TRBJ2-5, with D tentatively TRBD1 (6 bases). CDR1 is LNHNV, CDR2 YYDKDF, per germline (reference sequence). This CDR3 contains 16 residues. V gave up 1 base and J gave up 0 bases, with 12 bases separating them. The CDR3 DNA reads TGTGCCACCAGCAGAGCGTTAACAGGGAACCAAGAGACCCAGTACTTC. This translates into CATSRALTGNQETQYF.

This clonotype was found many times. The CDR3, as DNA: TGTGCCAGCAGCTTCTCCGACAGACCGGATACGCAGTATTTT. Amino acid sequence: CASSFSDRPDTQYF. This chain links TRBV7-8 with TRBJ2-3, with D possibly matching TRBD1 (5 bases). The CDR3 covers 14 residues. V shed 3 bases and J shed 6 bases, with 13 bases lying between them. Germline V gene sequence: CDR1 SGHVS, CDR2 FQNEAQ.

This clonotype was counted between two and nine times. This CDR3 is CASSWADRAYEQYF. The CDR3 DNA reads as TGCGCCAGCAGCTGGGCGGACAGGGCCTACGAGCAGTACTTC. This chain connects TRBV5-1 to TRBJ2-7, with 8 positions matching TRBD1. The CDR3 extends over 14 amino acids. CDR1 and CDR2 (germline): SGHRS, YFSETQ. V was pared by 3 bases and J by 2 bases, with 4 bases of the junction left unmatched.

This clonotype was seen only a few times. This chain uses TRBV28 with TRBJ2-5, with 7 bases matching TRBD1. The CDR3 runs to 15 residues. J gave up 3 bases and V 8 bases, and 12 bases lay outside the gene matches. The V gene's germline CDR1 is MDHEN and CDR2 SYDVKM. The CDR3 sequence: CASAYPGTAKETQYF. The CDR3 coding sequence is TGTGCCAGCGCTTACCCCGGGACAGCTAAAGAGACCCAGTACTTC.

The chain employs TRBV11-2 and TRBJ2-5; 7 nucleotides agree with TRBD1. This CDR3 comprises 17 residues. Germline V lookup: CDR1 SGHAT, CDR2 FQNNGV. V lost 4 bases, J lost 5 bases, and 16 bases stayed unmatched. In nucleotides, the CDR3 is TGTGCCAGCAGCTACCCATCCTCAGGGGGTTTAGGGGAGACCCAGTACTTC. Encoded protein: CASSYPSSGGLGETQYF.

The CDR3 region has the DNA TGCAATGCGTTGCTCCCTGCGGGAGGCGACTACGAGCAGTACTTC. Translating gives CNALLPAGGDYEQYF. This chain uses TRBV20-1 with TRBJ2-7; 8 bases fit TRBD2. Germline V gene lookup returns CDR1 DFQATT and CDR2 SNEGSKA (reference sequence). The CDR3 contains 15 residues.

This clonotype appeared many times. One end of the junction does not line up with germline, which may come from a read error. The rearrangement joins TRBV7-2 to TRBJ2-3; D remains ambiguous. Germline V gives CDR1 SGHTA, CDR2 FQGNSA. The length of the CDR3 is 13 residues. CDR3 sequence: CASSLARADTQYF. CDR3 DNA: TGCGCCAGCAGCTTGGCCAGAGCAGATACGCAGTATTTT.

V gene TRBV18 combines with J gene TRBJ2-7; TRBD2 agrees at 11 bases. Per the germline V gene, CDR1 is KGHSH and CDR2 is LQKENI. The V segment lost 2 bases and the J segment 5 bases; nucleotides outside the gene matches: 5. The CDR3 is 15 amino acids. Here the CDR3 reads CASSPFLAGGHEQYF. In nucleotides, the CDR3 is TGTGCCAGCTCACCATTTCTAGCGGGGGGCCACGAGCAGTACTTC.

Ten or more counts support this clonotype. The chain combines TRBV27 with TRBJ1-2; no clear D gene. The CDR3 has 13 amino acids. V gave up 2 bases and J gave up 4 bases, with 8 bases separating them. Germline V CDR1 and CDR2: MNHEY, SMNVEV (reference sequence). CDR3 amino acids: CASSLTVSYGYTF. The CDR3 region has the DNA TGTGCCAGCAGTTTAACGGTTAGCTATGGCTACACCTTC.

This clonotype was seen ten or more times. The chain joins TRBV5-4 to TRBJ2-3; D unclear. The V end was cut by 1 base, the J end by 3 bases, with 15 bases between. This CDR3 region has 16 residues. CDR1 is SGHNT and CDR2 is YYREEE in the germline V gene (reference sequence). CDR3 sequence (DNA): TGTGCCAGCAGCTTGATGGTTTATGGTGAGACAGATACGCAGTATTTT. Amino acids: CASSLMVYGETDTQYF. The full variable domain, rest sourced from reference TRBV5-4 and TRBJ2-3, is ETGVTQSPTHLIKTRGQQVTLRCSSQSGHNTVSWYQQALGQGPQFIFQYYREEENGRGNFPPRFSGLQFPNYSSELNVNALELDDSALYLCASSLMVYGETDTQYFGPGTRLTVL.

The V and J genes are TRBV5-6 and TRBJ1-5; weak D call: TRBD1 (6 bases). This CDR3 has 15 residues. Trimming stripped 3 bases from V and 0 bases from J, with 10 bases between. Germline values: CDR1 SGHDT, CDR2 YYEEEE. The CDR3 loop is CASSWGAASNQPQHF. The DNA for the CDR3 is TGTGCCAGCAGCTGGGGGGCAGCTAGCAATCAGCCCCAGCATTTT. Full variable domain (outside the CDR3, taken from reference TRBV5-6 and TRBJ1-5): DAGVTQSPTHLIKTRGQQVTLRCSPKSGHDTVSWYQQALGQGPQFIFQYYEEEERQRGNFPDRFSGHQFPNYSSELNVNALLLGDSALYLCASSWGAASNQPQHFGDGTRLSIL.

This clonotype has just a few counts. The CDR3 spells CASMSTGGKRSSEQFF. The CDR3 nucleotides read TGCGCCAGCATGTCGACAGGAGGTAAAAGGTCTAGTGAGCAGTTCTTC. The gene calls are TRBV5-1 and TRBJ2-1; possible D gene TRBD1, 6 bases. The CDR3 spans 16 residues. Trimming took 6 bases from V and 9 from J, leaving 25 bases between them. Germline CDR1 and CDR2: SGHRS and YFSETQ.

The sample holds a few counts of this clonotype. The chain employs TRBV7-8 and TRBJ1-4; D not resolved. CDR3 size: 14 residues. Trimming cost V 2 bases and J 7 bases, with 11 bases left between them. The V gene's germline CDR1 is SGHVS and CDR2 FQNEAQ. The CDR3, as DNA: TGTGCCAGCAGCTTAAATCGGGTCTTTGAAAAACTGTTTTTT. Protein product: CASSLNRVFEKLFF.

This chain uses TRBV27 with TRBJ1-4, with D maybe TRBD1 (5 bases). Germline CDR1 MNHEY, CDR2 SMNVEV (reference sequence). This CDR3 has 15 residues. With 5 bases removed from V and 4 bases from J, the gap between germline ends came to 14 bases. In DNA form, the CDR3 reads TGTGCCAGCAGTATTCTTCAGGGAGTTAATGAAAAACTGTTTTTT. This encodes CASSILQGVNEKLFF.

The chain uses TRBV6-6 and TRBJ1-2, with 7 bases aligning to TRBD1. V trimming: 2 bases; J trimming: 6 bases; junction bases outside the gene matches: 9. CDR1 and CDR2 (germline): MNHNY, SVGAGI (reference sequence). The CDR3 has 15 residues. The CDR3 DNA reads as TGTGCCAGCAGTTACGCTGGAAGGAGGGGGCATGGCTACACCTTC. Its translation: CASSYAGRRGHGYTF.

This clonotype was recorded many times. The chain has TRBV7-2 and TRBJ1-2; TRBD1 might be the D (5 bases). Trimming removed 4 bases from V and 4 bases from J, with 13 bases in between. The CDR3 is 14 residues long. The V gene's germline CDR1 is SGHTA and CDR2 FQGNSA. The CDR3 region is CASSSQVDGYGYTF. In DNA, the CDR3 is TGTGCCAGCAGCTCACAGGTTGATGGCTATGGCTACACCTTC.

There are many counts of this clonotype. The chain couples TRBV7-2 to TRBJ1-5, with 7 bases fitting TRBD1. Germline V lookup: CDR1 SGHTA, CDR2 FQGNSA. V was pared by 5 bases and J by 8 bases, with 6 bases of the junction left unmatched. The CDR3 length is 13 residues. CDR3 in DNA: TGTGCCAGCAGCAGACAGGGTATGGAGCCCCAGCATTTT. It codes for CASSRQGMEPQHF.

This chain links TRBV9 with TRBJ2-6; TRBD1 or TRBD2 may be the D gene (5 bases each). Trimming pared 2 bases from V and 3 bases from J, leaving 18 bases between. The CDR3 is 18 residues long. Germline assignment: CDR1 SGDLS and CDR2 YYNGEE. The CDR3 here is CASSVGTEHLLGANVLTF. DNA of the CDR3: TGTGCCAGCAGCGTCGGGACGGAGCACCTCCTTGGGGCCAACGTCCTGACTTTC.

The genes are TRBV29-1 and TRBJ2-6; TRBD1 aligns across 7 bases. CDR3 size: 16 residues. CDR1 and CDR2 from the germline V gene are SQVTM and ANQGSEA. Trimming cost V 7 bases and J 0 bases; bases outside gene matches: 9. The CDR3 nucleotides are TGCAGCGGGCTGACAGGGCTTAACTCTGGGGCCAACGTCCTGACTTTC. Translating gives CSGLTGLNSGANVLTF.

The chain employs TRBV27 and TRBJ2-3, with 7 bases aligning to TRBD1. CDR1 is MNHEY, CDR2 SMNVEV, per germline (reference sequence). CDR3 size: 16 residues. Germline trimming cut 5 bases from V and 3 bases from J; bases unmatched to any gene: 11. CDR3 in amino acids: CASSKKGDRLTDTQYF. CDR3 sequence (DNA): TGTGCCAGCAGTAAGAAGGGGGACAGATTAACAGATACGCAGTATTTT.

In this sample, this clonotype turned up many times. This sequence joins TRBV5-1 and TRBJ2-1; no clear D gene. The CDR3 has 15 amino acids. Trimming took 0 bases from V and 8 from J, leaving 15 bases between them. CDR1 and CDR2 from the germline V gene are SGHRS and YFSETQ. The CDR3 sequence: CASSLGVGITDEQFF. CDR3 bases: TGCGCCAGCAGCTTGGGGGTCGGTATTACCGATGAGCAGTTCTTC.

The chain couples TRBV29-1 to TRBJ2-1; weak D call: TRBD2 (5 bases). The V and J ends lost 7 bases and 1 base respectively, with 11 bases between them. The germline CDR1 and CDR2 sequences are SQVTM and ANQGSEA. The CDR3 loop spans 13 amino acids. The CDR3 sequence: CSAGLLSYNEQFF. CDR3 sequence (DNA): TGCAGCGCTGGACTGCTTTCCTACAATGAGCAGTTCTTC.

With respect to this clonotype: Being one base from a much bigger clone, this may be a read error. This chain links TRBV20-1 with TRBJ2-3, with TRBD2 matching over 15 bases. V was pared by 6 bases and J by 5 bases, with 3 bases of the junction left unmatched. Germline CDR1 reads DFQATT; CDR2 reads SNEGSKA (reference sequence). The CDR3 loop spans 14 amino acids. CDR3 amino acids: CSAGLAGGLDTQYF. The CDR3 DNA follows: TGCAGTGCAGGACTAGCGGGAGGGTTAGATACGCAGTATTTT.